This TCR beta chain was sequenced during a study of early stage breast cancer tumors. At the level of the study: Average read coverage per sample was around 10-fold. Regarding the study as a whole: Tumors had roughly 2.5-fold higher T cell density than normal breast.

Comments on this clone: Antigen: not known.

TCRdb's copy holds only in-frame clones and misses some; the assay was immunoSEQ multiplex PCR. The data show 25,000 to 30,000 clones, just under 85% seen once. The CDR3 is 12 amino acids. Germline trimming cut 0 bases from V and 11 bases from J; bases unmatched to any gene: 2. Germline V lookup: CDR1 LNHNV, CDR2 YYDKDF (reference sequence). The sequence was obtained from a person between 50 and 60 years old with breast cancer. The genes are TRBV15 and TRBJ1-1; 8 bases agree with TRBD1. The source material was blood. The CDR3 nucleotides read TGTGCCACCAGCAGAGAACGACAGGGGGCTTTCTTT. The encoded protein is CATSRERQGAFF.